This T cell receptor beta chain was sequenced in a study of shared clonotypes between healthy human individuals. It was CD45RO-negative cells, positively selected for CCR7, that made up naive CD8 cells, with terminally differentiated effector memory CD45RA+ cells excluded. The table came from immunoSEQ multiplex PCR; TCRdb's copy has only in-frame clones and leaves some out. The table has roughly 2,000,000 clones, about 95% seen once; the top ten hold less than 1.5%. The length of the CDR3 is 16 residues. Trimming took 1 base from V and 3 from J; bases not matched to a gene: 7. Germline CDR1 SEHNR, CDR2 FQNEAQ (reference sequence).

This TCR was recovered from a man between 18 and 35 years old in good health. The chain has TRBV7-9 and TRBJ2-7, with 9 bases matching TRBD2. The sample was naive CD8+ T cells sorted from blood. The CDR3 spells CASSLDQGLANYEQYF. In DNA form, the CDR3 reads TGTGCCAGCAGCTTAGATCAGGGACTAGCCAACTACGAGCAGTACTTC.